Listed below are T cell receptor beta chains from one sample, sequenced in a study of shared clonotypes between healthy human individuals. The protocol was immunoSEQ multiplex PCR, while the TCRdb copy is restricted to in-frame clones and leaves out a portion. Of 170,000 or so clones listed, over 50% are singletons. The sample was memory CD4+ T cells sorted from blood. The receptors derive from a man aged 25 to 40 in good health. CDR3s include the opening cysteine and the closing phenylalanine or tryptophan. Each record gives: V gene, D gene, J gene, clone size, CDR3 protein, CDR3 DNA. D genes are given only for firm matches. Clone size is shown for a subset of rows, as once, few, many or a class of expanded clone.

V: TRBV2
D: NA
J: TRBJ1-3
size: NA
CDR3: CASSPLWGGIALSGNTIYF
DNA: TGTGCCAGCAGTCCCCTTTGGGGGGGCATAGCCCTCTCTGGAAACACCATATATTTT

V: TRBV18
D: NA
J: TRBJ2-3
size: NA
CDR3: CASSPVGDDTQYF
DNA: TGTGCCAGCTCACCCGTGGGGGACGATACGCAGTATTTT

V: TRBV15
D: NA
J: TRBJ1-5
size: many
CDR3: CATSREQNRPQHF
DNA: TGTGCCACCAGCAGAGAACAGAACCGGCCCCAGCATTTT

V: TRBV9
D: NA
J: TRBJ2-7
size: NA
CDR3: CASSVDWAGVYEQYF
DNA: TGTGCCAGCAGCGTAGATTGGGCAGGGGTATACGAGCAGTACTTC

V: TRBV28
D: NA
J: TRBJ2-3
size: NA
CDR3: CASSSIQGLADTQYF
DNA: TGTGCCAGCAGTTCCATACAGGGTCTGGCAGATACGCAGTATTTT

V: TRBV9
D: NA
J: TRBJ2-4
size: NA
CDR3: CASSVGREFGKNIQYF
DNA: TGTGCCAGCAGCGTAGGAAGGGAGTTTGGCAAAAACATTCAGTACTTC

V: TRBV5-1
D: TRBD2
J: TRBJ2-5
size: few
CDR3: CASNPGLADETQYF
DNA: TGCGCCAGCAATCCGGGACTAGCCGACGAGACCCAGTACTTC

V: TRBV6-6
D: TRBD1
J: TRBJ2-7
size: once
CDR3: CATFFRGSDAYEQYF
DNA: TGTGCCACCTTCTTCAGGGGGAGCGATGCCTACGAGCAGTACTTC

V: TRBV5-1
D: TRBD1
J: TRBJ2-1
size: NA
CDR3: CASSSDRVGTSEQFF
DNA: TGCGCCAGCAGCTCGGACAGGGTGGGTACTAGTGAGCAGTTCTTC

V: TRBV18
D: TRBD1
J: TRBJ2-3
size: NA
CDR3: CASSNWDRGSTDTQYF
DNA: TGTGCCAGCTCCAATTGGGACAGGGGGAGTACAGATACGCAGTATTTT

V: TRBV2
D: TRBD1
J: TRBJ2-5
size: NA
CDR3: CASSERGHGWTQYF
DNA: TGTGCCAGCAGTGAGAGGGGGCATGGTTGGACCCAGTACTTC

V: TRBV6-1
D: NA
J: TRBJ2-7
size: NA
CDR3: CASSLGAYEQYF
DNA: TGTGCCAGCAGCCTTGGAGCCTACGAGCAGTACTTC

V: TRBV9
D: NA
J: TRBJ2-7
size: NA
CDR3: CASSVGWGFTYEQYF
DNA: TGTGCCAGCAGCGTAGGGTGGGGGTTTACCTACGAGCAGTACTTC

V: TRBV5-4
D: TRBD1
J: TRBJ2-1
size: NA
CDR3: CASSSPGQGYNEQFF
DNA: TGTGCCAGCAGCTCTCCGGGACAGGGGTACAATGAGCAGTTCTTC

V: TRBV19
D: NA
J: TRBJ2-2
size: NA
CDR3: CASSPGGQNTGELFF
DNA: TGTGCCAGTAGTCCCGGGGGGCAGAACACCGGGGAGCTGTTTTTT

V: TRBV2
D: TRBD2
J: TRBJ2-7
size: many
CDR3: CASTKNLAGDEQYF
DNA: TGTGCCAGCACTAAGAACCTAGCGGGAGACGAGCAGTACTTC

V: TRBV7-2
D: NA
J: TRBJ2-1
size: NA
CDR3: CASSFTNGGGEQFF
DNA: TGTGCCAGCAGCTTTACCAACGGAGGGGGGGAGCAGTTCTTC

V: TRBV29-1
D: TRBD1
J: TRBJ1-2
size: few
CDR3: CSVDEEGAGGYTF
DNA: TGCAGCGTTGACGAGGAGGGGGCCGGAGGCTACACCTTC

V: TRBV28
D: NA
J: TRBJ2-7
size: NA
CDR3: CASVEGGTYEQYF
DNA: TGTGCCAGCGTTGAGGGCGGCACCTACGAGCAGTACTTC

V: TRBV11-3
D: NA
J: TRBJ2-1
size: few
CDR3: CASRGNDNEQFF
DNA: TGTGCCAGCAGGGGGAACGACAATGAGCAGTTCTTC

V: TRBV2
D: TRBD1
J: TRBJ2-7
size: NA
CDR3: CASSEWGTGDYEQYF
DNA: TGTGCCAGCAGTGAGTGGGGGACAGGTGACTACGAGCAGTACTTC

V: TRBV6-1
D: NA
J: TRBJ2-7
size: few
CDR3: CASSVSSASYEQYF
DNA: TGTGCCAGCAGTGTTTCTAGCGCCTCCTACGAGCAGTACTTC

V: TRBV6-4
D: TRBD2
J: TRBJ2-3
size: NA
CDR3: CASSEGGRGTDTQYF
DNA: TGTGCCAGCAGTGAAGGCGGGAGGGGTACAGATACGCAGTATTTT

V: TRBV4-3
D: NA
J: TRBJ2-6
size: NA
CDR3: CASSRTLIADSGSGANVLTF
DNA: TGCGCCAGCAGCCGGACTCTAATTGCGGACAGTGGCTCTGGGGCCAACGTCCTGACTTTC

V: TRBV7-2
D: TRBD2
J: TRBJ2-2
size: NA
CDR3: CASSFGLANTGELFF
DNA: TGTGCCAGCAGCTTTGGACTAGCGAACACCGGGGAGCTGTTTTTT

V: TRBV7-3
D: TRBD1
J: TRBJ1-4
size: NA
CDR3: CASSPRTGGVTTNEKLFF
DNA: TGTGCCAGCAGCCCCCGGACAGGGGGCGTCACAACTAATGAAAAACTGTTTTTT

V: TRBV9
D: NA
J: TRBJ2-7
size: few
CDR3: CASSVGSGNYEQYF
DNA: TGTGCCAGCAGCGTAGGTTCAGGGAACTACGAGCAGTACTTC

V: TRBV7-9
D: NA
J: TRBJ1-3
size: few
CDR3: CASSQGLTSSGNTIYF
DNA: TGTGCCAGCAGCCAAGGACTGACGAGCTCTGGAAACACCATATATTTT

V: TRBV7-8
D: TRBD1
J: TRBJ2-7
size: NA
CDR3: CASSSRPRTGWAYEQYF
DNA: TGTGCCAGCAGCTCGCGGCCTAGGACAGGGTGGGCCTACGAGCAGTACTTC

V: TRBV4-3
D: NA
J: TRBJ1-5
size: NA
CDR3: CASSQETGFGPQHF
DNA: TGCGCCAGCAGCCAGGAAACCGGGTTTGGGCCCCAGCATTTT

V: TRBV15
D: TRBD1
J: TRBJ2-3
size: NA
CDR3: CATSRVTGRTDTQYF
DNA: TGTGCCACCAGCAGGGTGACAGGGCGCACAGATACGCAGTATTTT

V: TRBV7-8
D: TRBD2
J: TRBJ2-1
size: NA
CDR3: CASSPGRLAEYNEQFF
DNA: TGTGCCAGCAGCCCAGGTCGGCTAGCGGAGTACAATGAGCAGTTCTTC

V: TRBV5-3
D: TRBD2
J: TRBJ2-1
size: NA
CDR3: CASSKGLAGAGEQFF
DNA: TGTGCCAGCAGCAAGGGACTAGCGGGAGCGGGGGAGCAGTTCTTC

V: TRBV27
D: NA
J: TRBJ1-2
size: NA
CDR3: CASSLFGGTDYGYTF
DNA: TGTGCCAGCAGTTTATTCGGCGGGACGGACTATGGCTACACCTTC

V: TRBV7-9
D: NA
J: TRBJ2-3
size: NA
CDR3: CASSLEVGWTQYF
DNA: TGTGCCAGCAGCTTGGAGGTGGGCTGGACGCAGTATTTT

V: TRBV29-1
D: NA
J: TRBJ1-1
size: few
CDR3: CSAGVSANTEAFF
DNA: TGCAGCGCGGGTGTCTCGGCGAACACTGAAGCTTTCTTT

V: TRBV6-5
D: NA
J: TRBJ1-1
size: NA
CDR3: CASSYKGEAFF
DNA: TGTGCCAGCAGTTATAAGGGAGAAGCTTTCTTT

V: TRBV14
D: NA
J: TRBJ1-2
size: few
CDR3: CASSQEFNYGYTF
DNA: TGTGCCAGCAGCCAAGAATTTAACTATGGCTACACCTTC

V: TRBV5-1
D: NA
J: TRBJ2-4
size: NA
CDR3: CASSLGESIQYF
DNA: TGCGCCAGCAGCTTAGGGGAGAGCATTCAGTACTTC

V: TRBV9
D: NA
J: TRBJ2-7
size: few
CDR3: CASSEGFGTGLYEQYF
DNA: TGTGCCAGCAGCGAGGGGTTCGGGACCGGCCTCTACGAGCAGTACTTC